These T cell receptor beta chains were read from a single sample in a study of cytomegalovirus exposure and HLA in healthy donors. Sequencing used immunoSEQ multiplex PCR; TCRdb keeps in-frame clones, though not all of them. This sample has around 150,000 clones, with roughly 60% found just once. Specimen: PBMCs. The receptors stem from a woman aged 40 to 55 in good health and CMV-seronegative. The CDR3 runs from the conserved cysteine through the conserved F or W. D genes are given only for firm matches. Part of the rows lack a size; the others show once, few, many or a class for expanded clones.

TRBJ2-3 - TRBV7-2 TRBD2 CASSFSGGVGDTQYF TGTGCCAGCAGCTTTAGCGGGGGAGTGGGAGATACGCAGTATTTT
TRBJ2-7 - TRBV28 - CASSQAFEGEQYF TGTGCCAGCAGTCAGGCCTTCGAAGGCGAGCAGTACTTC
TRBJ2-7 - TRBV2 TRBD1 CASSSRWGQRNEQYF TGTGCCAGCAGCTCACGATGGGGACAGAGAAACGAGCAGTACTTC
TRBJ2-2 few TRBV12-5 TRBD2 CASGLAHMAGGMTGELFF TGTGCTAGTGGTTTAGCACATATGGCGGGGGGCATGACCGGGGAGCTGTTTTTT
TRBJ1-2 once TRBV7-6 TRBD1 CASSFSGTGVFHGYTF TGTGCCAGCAGCTTTAGCGGGACAGGGGTATTCCATGGCTACACCTTC
TRBJ2-5 once TRBV27 - CASSPQGGETQYF TGTGCCAGCAGCCCACAGGGGGGGGAGACCCAGTACTTC
TRBJ1-6 - TRBV7-7 - CASSDSTDSPLHF TGTGCCAGCAGCGACAGTACTGATTCACCCCTCCACTTT
TRBJ1-5 - TRBV7-6 TRBD1 CASSLLTGPGQPQHF TGTGCCAGCAGCCTGTTGACAGGGCCGGGACAGCCCCAGCATTTT
TRBJ1-5 few TRBV14 - CASSQTGYSQPQHF TGTGCCAGCAGCCAAACAGGGTACAGTCAGCCCCAGCATTTT
TRBJ2-7 - TRBV10-3 - CAISARAFSYEQYF TGTGCCATCAGTGCACGCGCCTTCTCCTACGAGCAGTACTTC
TRBJ2-5 - TRBV2 - CASTSNSGETQYF TGTGCCAGCACCTCTAATAGCGGAGAGACCCAGTACTTC
TRBJ1-1 few TRBV2 - CASSPDRRAFF TGTGCCAGCAGTCCGGACAGAAGAGCTTTCTTT
TRBJ2-5 - TRBV5-8 - CASSLRRGRETQYF TGTGCCAGCAGCTTGAGGAGGGGACGGGAGACCCAGTACTTC
TRBJ1-6 - TRBV9 TRBD1 CASSVGGTDNSPLHF TGTGCCAGCAGCGTAGGGGGGACAGATAATTCACCCCTCCACTTT
TRBJ1-5 - TRBV6-1 TRBD1 CASSERGTASDSNQPQHF TGTGCCAGCAGTGAAAGGGGGACAGCATCCGATAGCAATCAGCCCCAGCATTTT
TRBJ2-3 - TRBV7-3 TRBD2 CASSLAGGSTDTQYF TGTGCCAGCAGCTTGGCGGGGGGATCGACAGATACGCAGTATTTT
TRBJ1-1 - TRBV4-3 - CASSHGGPAFF TGCGCCAGCAGCCACGGAGGGCCGGCTTTCTTT
TRBJ1-2 few TRBV30 - CAWSAMAGTRYGYTF TGTGCCTGGAGTGCGATGGCCGGAACGCGGTATGGCTACACCTTC
TRBJ1-1 - TRBV5-8 TRBD1 CASSLIGGKAFF TGTGCCAGCAGCTTGATAGGGGGCAAAGCTTTCTTT
TRBJ2-3 - TRBV6-1 TRBD1 CASSNRGSTDTQYF TGTGCCAGCAGTAACAGGGGGAGCACAGATACGCAGTATTTT
TRBJ2-5 - TRBV6-4 TRBD1 CASSDSGTGGETQYF TGTGCCAGCAGTGACTCCGGGACAGGGGGCGAGACCCAGTACTTC
TRBJ2-1 - TRBV5-4 TRBD2 CASSRSGGLSDEQFF TGTGCCAGCTCTCGAAGCGGGGGTCTCTCGGATGAGCAGTTCTTC
TRBJ1-1 - TRBV28 TRBD1 CASSPGQANTEAFF TGTGCCAGCAGTCCGGGACAGGCGAACACTGAAGCTTTCTTT
TRBJ1-3 few TRBV7-9 - CASSSTSEGSGNTIYF TGTGCCAGCAGCTCTACTTCGGAGGGCTCTGGAAACACCATATATTTT
TRBJ1-3 - TRBV7-2 TRBD1 CASSLQGAGNTIYF TGTGCCAGCAGTTTACAGGGGGCTGGAAACACCATATATTTT
TRBJ2-6 - TRBV5-1 - CASSLEQTGANVLTF TGCGCCAGCAGCTTGGAGCAAACTGGGGCCAACGTCCTGACTTTC
TRBJ1-2 - TRBV28 - CASSQNRDTYF TGTGCCAGCAGTCAAAACCGGGACACATACTTC
TRBJ2-2 - TRBV7-7 - CASSPGFTGELFF TGTGCCAGCAGCCCCGGTTTCACCGGGGAGCTGTTTTTT